This T cell receptor beta chain was obtained from a study of cytomegalovirus exposure and HLA in healthy donors. The PCR had 60 Vbeta and 13 Jbeta primers. Method: immunoSEQ multiplex PCR; TCRdb's copy keeps in-frame clones and lacks some. The sample has approximately 150,000 clones; over 60% are singletons. Per the germline V gene, CDR1 is SQVTM and CDR2 is ANQGSEA. J was trimmed by 4 bases and V by 3 bases; bases with no gene match: 10. The CDR3 has 15 residues. Input material: PBMCs. The sequence was collected from a woman in her 30s in good health and CMV-seropositive. The V gene is TRBV29-1, the J gene TRBJ1-2; 8 bases are a match to TRBD1. The CDR3 nucleotides are TGCAGCGTTGAGCCAACGACAGGGGCGGGCTATGGCTACACCTTC. This gives the protein CSVEPTTGAGYGYTF.